The 24 T cell receptor beta chains below come from one sample, sequenced in a study of T-cell reconstitution after alpha-beta-depleted transplantation in children. Construction of the TCRbeta library involved unique molecular identifiers. Each CDR3 protein is one row after TCRdb ran MiXCR on the PCR reads. The table shows about 540,000 distinct CDR3 sequences, with around 17% occurring only once. The sequenced sample was PBMCs from the stem cell graft donor, obtained from the stem cell graft. The receptors were sampled from a human donor who donated a stem cell graft to a child with acute lymphoblastic leukemia.

The chain couples TRBV11-2 to TRBJ1-1; D call uncertain. The V gene's germline CDR1 is SGHAT and CDR2 FQNNGV. The length of the CDR3 is 14 residues. V was clipped by 0 bases and J by 5 bases, with 10 bases between them. This CDR3 is CASSLESMGTEAFF. The CDR3, as DNA: TGTGCCAGCAGCTTAGAAAGTATGGGAACTGAAGCTTTCTTT.

The chain carries TRBV6-1 and TRBJ1-4, with D unresolved. Trimming took 6 bases from V and 0 from J, leaving 11 bases between them. CDR3 length: 15 amino acids. CDR1 MNHNS and CDR2 SASEGT come from the germline V gene. The CDR3 here is CASSRRTATNEKLFF. CDR3 nucleotides: TGTGCCAGCAGCCGAAGGACGGCAACTAATGAAAAACTGTTTTTT.

This clonotype was seen more than once but under ten times. The chain has TRBV7-9 and TRBJ2-3, with a tentative D call TRBD2 (5 bases). V dropped 1 base and J dropped 7 bases, with 18 bases sitting between them. The CDR3 has 16 amino acids. Germline assignment: CDR1 SEHNR and CDR2 FQNEAQ (reference sequence). The CDR3, as DNA: TGTGCCAGCAGCTTAGAACTCGGCCGAGGAGGATATACGCAGTATTTT. This codes for CASSLELGRGGYTQYF.

For the CDR3, the DNA is TGTGCCAGCTCACCACCGATCCGGGAGGTGGAGTACAATGAGCAGTTCTTC. Its translation is CASSPPIREVEYNEQFF. The rearrangement joins TRBV18 to TRBJ2-1; the match to TRBD2 covers 7 bases. Germline CDR1 is KGHSH and CDR2 is LQKENI. The CDR3 length is 17 residues. Trimming took 0 bases from V and 4 from J; bases not matched to a gene: 9.

This clonotype showed up many times. The V and J genes are TRBV6-1 and TRBJ1-3; D ambiguous. Between the trimmed V and J ends, which lost 5 bases and 0 bases, there was a span of 8 bases. The CDR3 consists of 14 residues. Germline V gene sequence: CDR1 MNHNS, CDR2 SASEGT. CDR3 bases: TGTGCCAGCAGTCCGTCGGGCTCTGGAAACACCATATATTTT. The encoded protein is CASSPSGSGNTIYF.

The CDR3 loop reads CASSLTDRRGEQYF. In nucleotides, the CDR3 is TGTGCCAGCAGCTTAACCGATCGGCGTGGCGAGCAGTACTTC. This sequence joins TRBV7-9 and TRBJ2-7; D ambiguous. The ends were cut back, 2 bases at V and 6 bases at J, with 14 bases in the middle. The germline CDR1 and CDR2 sequences are SEHNR and FQNEAQ (reference sequence). This CDR3 has 14 residues.

The chain couples TRBV29-1 to TRBJ2-1; TRBD2 agrees at 9 bases. The junction had 4 bases not matched to a gene; V was cut back by 1 base and J by 3 bases. The germline V gene has CDR1 SQVTM and CDR2 ANQGSEA. There are 15 residues in the CDR3. The CDR3 protein is CSVEGTSARYNEQFF. In nucleotides, the CDR3 is TGCAGCGTTGAAGGGACTAGCGCCCGCTACAATGAGCAGTTCTTC.

CDR3 DNA sequence: TGTGCCAGCAGTCCCTACTCGGGCGGTAGAGCCTACGAGCAGTACTTC. It specifies CASSPYSGGRAYEQYF. This sequence joins TRBV27 and TRBJ2-7, with D hard to call. The CDR3 is 16 residues long. V gave up 5 bases and J gave up 2 bases, with 19 bases separating them. CDR1 MNHEY and CDR2 SMNVEV come from the germline V gene (reference sequence).

This sequence joins TRBV9 and TRBJ1-1; the match to TRBD1 covers 7 bases. CDR1 and CDR2 from the germline V gene are SGDLS and YYNGEE. V was clipped by 4 bases and J by 4 bases; unmatched bases: 13. This CDR3 region has 16 residues. This CDR3 is CASSPSPQGGGTEAFF. CDR3 bases: TGTGCCAGCAGCCCCTCCCCGCAGGGGGGTGGCACTGAAGCTTTCTTT.

In this sample, this clonotype turned up a few times. This chain joins TRBV5-1 and TRBJ2-1; D might be TRBD2 (6 bases). The CDR3 consists of 16 residues. Per the germline V gene, CDR1 is SGHRS and CDR2 is YFSETQ. Trimming took 2 bases from V and 2 from J, leaving 14 bases between them. CDR3: CASSFGSAGTYNEQFF. The DNA of the CDR3 is TGCGCCAGCAGCTTCGGGTCCGCGGGGACCTACAATGAGCAGTTCTTC. The full variable domain, its missing parts supplied by reference TRBV5-1 and TRBJ2-1, is KAGVTQTPRYLIKTRGQQVTLSCSPISGHRSVSWYQQTPGQGLQFLFEYFSETQRNKGNFPGRFSGRQFSNSRSEMNVSTLELGDSALYLCASSFGSAGTYNEQFFGPGTRLTVL.

The chain has TRBV12-3 or TRBV12-4 and TRBJ1-2; 8 bases align to TRBD1. Trimming at V came to 4 bases and at J to 6 bases, leaving 4 bases not matched to a gene. There are 13 residues in the CDR3. The CDR3 DNA is TGTGCCAGCAGTTACAGGGGGATCGATGGCTACACCTTC. Encoded protein: CASSYRGIDGYTF.

This clonotype has a handful of counts. J is TRBJ2-7 and V is TRBV9; the D gene is possibly TRBD2 (5 bases). Trimming took 5 bases from V and 7 from J, leaving 22 bases between them. The CDR3 is made up of 15 amino acids. CDR1 SGDLS and CDR2 YYNGEE come from the germline V gene. CDR3: CASSGRGQSLREQYF. The CDR3 coding sequence is TGTGCCAGCAGTGGAAGAGGGCAGAGTCTACGTGAGCAGTACTTC.

The chain couples TRBV20-1 to TRBJ1-4; no clear D. The CDR3 runs to 12 residues. The germline V gene has CDR1 DFQATT and CDR2 SNEGSKA (reference sequence). Trimming took 0 bases from V and 10 from J, leaving 9 bases between them. The CDR3 DNA sequence: TGCAGTGCTAGAGAGGATCCGGTAAAACTGTTTTTT. Amino acids: CSAREDPVKLFF.

The chain has TRBV7-9 and TRBJ2-3; 8 bases are shared with TRBD1. The V segment lost 5 bases and the J segment 5 bases; nucleotides outside the gene matches: 9. The CDR3 totals 15 residues. The germline gives CDR1 SEHNR, CDR2 FQNEAQ (reference sequence). This CDR3 is CASSPTLDREDTQYF. CDR3 coding DNA: TGTGCCAGCAGCCCGACCTTGGACAGGGAAGATACGCAGTATTTT.

This clonotype was found a few times. V is TRBV6-5 and J is TRBJ1-3, with 7 bases that match TRBD1. Germline lookup yields CDR1 MNHEY and CDR2 SVGAGI. J gave up 7 bases and V 2 bases, and 5 bases lay outside the gene matches. This CDR3 is built from 14 residues. CDR3: CASSYGQAANTIYF. In DNA, the CDR3 is TGTGCCAGCAGTTACGGACAGGCCGCGAACACCATATATTTT.

The chain carries TRBV7-8 and TRBJ1-1; 7 bases map to TRBD1. The ends lost 6 bases at V and 4 bases at J; junction bases unmatched: 8. This CDR3 region has 14 residues. CDR1 SGHVS and CDR2 FQNEAQ come from the germline V gene. The CDR3 DNA sequence: TGTGCCAGCAGTAGCCGGAACAGGGGCACTGAAGCTTTCTTT. Protein product: CASSSRNRGTEAFF.

The J gene is TRBJ2-7, the V gene TRBV5-1, with TRBD2 identical over 8 bases. Trimming removed 3 bases from V and 1 base from J; junction bases left unmatched: 6. This CDR3 has 15 residues. In germline, CDR1 is SGHRS, CDR2 YFSETQ. As DNA, the CDR3 is TGCGCCAGCAGCTCCTCACTAGCGGATTCCTACGAGCAGTACTTC. This translates into CASSSSLADSYEQYF.

The chain combines TRBV6-2 or TRBV6-3 with TRBJ2-1; 14 bases are shared with TRBD2. CDR1 is MNHEY and CDR2 is SVGEGT in the germline V gene. This CDR3 region has 21 residues. The ends lost 8 bases at V and 2 bases at J; junction bases unmatched: 20. The chain's CDR3 is CASGKYVGSGTSGSAYNEQFF. The CDR3 nucleotides read TGTGCCAGCGGCAAGTACGTTGGTTCTGGGACTAGCGGGAGCGCCTACAATGAGCAGTTCTTC.

This sequence joins TRBV12-3 or TRBV12-4 and TRBJ1-2; 9 bases match TRBD1. The V gene end was trimmed by 5 bases and the J gene end by 8 bases; junction bases not matched to a gene: 6. CDR3 length: 13 residues. CDR3 DNA sequence: TGTGCCAGCAGTCTTTACAGGGGGCAGGGCTACACCTTC. Encoded protein: CASSLYRGQGYTF.

This chain connects TRBV5-1 to TRBJ2-1, with D hard to call. The V end lost 0 bases, the J end lost 4 bases, and 11 bases lay between the germline ends. Germline V gene sequence: CDR1 SGHRS, CDR2 YFSETQ. The CDR3 runs 15 residues. CDR3 sequence reads: CASSLAGPEYNEQFF. The CDR3, as DNA: TGCGCCAGCAGCTTGGCCGGTCCCGAATACAATGAGCAGTTCTTC.

The CDR3 reads CASSYNASGRGPYEQYF. For the CDR3, the DNA is TGTGCCAGCAGTTACAATGCCTCAGGCAGGGGTCCCTACGAGCAGTACTTC. V is TRBV6-5 and J is TRBJ2-7; D is possibly TRBD1 (6 bases). The CDR3 runs to 17 residues. V was clipped by 2 bases and J by 2 bases, with 19 bases between them. Germline CDR1 is MNHEY and CDR2 is SVGAGI.

This clonotype was observed a few times. V and J are TRBV21-1 and TRBJ2-1. TRBV21-1 is assigned pseudogene status. The CDR3 consists of 13 residues. The chain's CDR3 is CANTRSEYNEQFF. The CDR3 nucleotides read TGTGCCAACACCAGAAGTGAATACAATGAGCAGTTCTTC.

This clonotype came up a few times. The chain employs TRBV6-2 or TRBV6-3 and TRBJ1-2; possible D gene TRBD1, 5 bases. This CDR3 has 17 amino acids. CDR1 is MNHEY, CDR2 SVGEGT, per germline. Trimming removed 6 bases at V and 2 bases at J, with 22 bases between. CDR3 nucleotides: TGTGCCAGCAGCTCTTCAGGGCAGGGTCCCCCGAACTATGGCTACACCTTC. This translates into CASSSSGQGPPNYGYTF.

The chain carries TRBV20-1 and TRBJ2-3; 10 bases agree with TRBD1. This CDR3 contains 14 residues. V was pared by 6 bases and J by 4 bases, with 7 bases of the junction left unmatched. CDR1 DFQATT and CDR2 SNEGSKA come from the germline V gene (reference sequence). This CDR3 reads CSALGQGIADTQYF. The CDR3 DNA sequence: TGCAGTGCCCTGGGACAGGGGATTGCAGATACGCAGTATTTT.